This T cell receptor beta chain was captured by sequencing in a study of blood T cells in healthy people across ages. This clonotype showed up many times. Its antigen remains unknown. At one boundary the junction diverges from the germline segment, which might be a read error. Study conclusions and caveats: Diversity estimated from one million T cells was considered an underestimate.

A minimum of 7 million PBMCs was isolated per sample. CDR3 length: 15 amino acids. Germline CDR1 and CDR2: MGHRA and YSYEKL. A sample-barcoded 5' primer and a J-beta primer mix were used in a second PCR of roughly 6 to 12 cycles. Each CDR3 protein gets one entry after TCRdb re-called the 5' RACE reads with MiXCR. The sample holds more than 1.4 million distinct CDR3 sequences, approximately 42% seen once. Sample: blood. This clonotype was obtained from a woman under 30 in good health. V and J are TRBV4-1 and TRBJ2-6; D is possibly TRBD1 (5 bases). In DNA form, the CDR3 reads TGTGCCAGCAGTCAGGGTTTATCCGGGGCCAACGTCCTGACTTTC. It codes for CASSQGLSGANVLTF.